This T cell receptor (beta chain) was identified in a study of beta chain features in type 1 diabetes. Findings and limits, study-wide: There was a moderate but significant shortening of TCRB CDR3s in all four CD4+ subsets of Type 1 diabetes patients.

This clone was detected only a few times. The antigen is not known. Expressed TCRB transcripts were sequenced after all isolated RNA was converted to cDNA. Naive, central memory and regulatory T cell samples produced a mean of roughly 3.5 million reads. Generated by immunoSEQ multiplex PCR, the TCRdb table keeps only in-frame clones and is missing some. The sample records 550,000 to 850,000 clones, around an eighth being singletons. Trimming removed 6 bases at V and 2 bases at J, with 7 bases between. The CDR3 loop spans 12 amino acids. The V gene's germline CDR1 is MNHNS and CDR2 SASEGT. Via the markers CD45RO/CCR7/CD25/CD127/CD95/CD27, stem cell-like memory, regulatory, central memory and naive CD4+ cells were sorted.

This chain connects TRBV6-1 to TRBJ2-5, with D possibly matching TRBD1 (5 bases). The specimen was naive CD4+ T cells from blood. The receptor was derived from a young man with type 1 diabetes. CDR3 DNA: TGTGCCAGCAGAAGGGGACAAGAGACCCAGTACTTC. Its translation is CASRRGQETQYF.